These 31 T cell receptor beta chains were all obtained from the same sample, sequenced in a study of cytomegalovirus exposure and HLA in healthy donors. Vbeta (60) and Jbeta (13) primers were used in the PCR. The table came from immunoSEQ multiplex PCR; TCRdb's copy has only in-frame clones and leaves some out. Of approximately 210,000 clones listed, roughly 83% were seen once; the top ten hold approximately 0.39%. Input material: PBMCs. The source of these receptors is a male donor in good health and CMV-seropositive.

In this sample, this clone turned up once. The chain links TRBV5-1 to TRBJ2-5; 10 nucleotides line up with TRBD1. The CDR3 runs 15 residues. V was clipped by 4 bases and J by 5 bases; unmatched bases: 8. The germline V gene has CDR1 SGHRS and CDR2 YFSETQ. CDR3 residues: CASSGDRGRGETQYF. The DNA for the CDR3 is TGCGCCAGCAGCGGAGACAGGGGGCGCGGGGAGACCCAGTACTTC. Using reference TRBV5-1 and TRBJ2-5 for the parts outside the CDR3, the full variable domain is KAGVTQTPRYLIKTRGQQVTLSCSPISGHRSVSWYQQTPGQGLQFLFEYFSETQRNKGNFPGRFSGRQFSNSRSEMNVSTLELGDSALYLCASSGDRGRGETQYFGPGTRLLVL.

The chain combines TRBV5-4 with TRBJ2-5; 7 nucleotides line up with TRBD2. CDR1 is SGHNT, CDR2 YYREEE, per germline (reference sequence). After removal of 0 bases from V and 2 bases from J, the junction contained 1 base not matched to a gene. The CDR3 runs to 14 residues. The CDR3 sequence is CASSLGLAQETQYF. The CDR3, as DNA: TGTGCCAGCAGCTTGGGACTAGCTCAAGAGACCCAGTACTTC.

V gene TRBV7-9 combines with J gene TRBJ1-1, with D maybe TRBD1 (6 bases). V was trimmed by 2 bases and J by 6 bases, leaving 16 bases between them. Per the germline V gene, CDR1 is SEHNR and CDR2 is FQNEAQ (reference sequence). The CDR3 extends over 15 amino acids. CDR3 bases: TGTGCCAGCAGCTTATTCCAGGGGAATTATGCTGAAGCTTTCTTT. It translates to CASSLFQGNYAEAFF.

The V and J genes are TRBV5-4 and TRBJ1-6; D uncertain. The CDR3 covers 16 residues. The V and J ends lost 3 bases and 9 bases respectively, with 19 bases between them. Germline V lookup: CDR1 SGHNT, CDR2 YYREEE (reference sequence). The CDR3 region is CASSSGRSGNGSPLHF. In DNA, the CDR3 is TGTGCCAGCAGCTCTGGTAGGTCCGGGAATGGTTCACCCCTCCACTTT.

J is TRBJ1-6 and V is TRBV6-5, with D unresolved. The CDR3 is 13 amino acids. Trimming shortened V by 3 bases and J by 9 bases, and 9 bases separated the two germline ends. CDR1 is MNHEY and CDR2 is SVGAGI in the germline V gene. This chain's CDR3 is CASSYGGGSPLHF. The CDR3 DNA follows: TGTGCCAGCAGTTATGGTGGCGGTTCACCCCTCCACTTT.

This clone has only one observation. The rearrangement joins TRBV29-1 to TRBJ2-7; D possibly corresponds to TRBD1 (6 bases). V gave up 2 bases and J gave up 3 bases, with 11 bases separating them. The CDR3 sequence is 13 residues long. The germline V gene has CDR1 SQVTM and CDR2 ANQGSEA. This chain's CDR3 is CSVESGADYEQYF. In DNA, the CDR3 is TGCAGCGTTGAATCAGGGGCAGACTACGAGCAGTACTTC.

The rearrangement uses TRBV4-3 and TRBJ1-2; D unresolved. Trimming removed 0 bases from V and 4 bases from J, with 15 bases in between. The CDR3 extends over 16 amino acids. The germline CDR1 and CDR2 sequences are LGHNA and YSLEER. The CDR3 region is CASSQELARTLYGYTF. In nucleotides, the CDR3 is TGCGCCAGCAGCCAAGAGTTGGCCCGGACTCTCTATGGCTACACCTTC.

J is TRBJ2-4 and V is TRBV19; D is ambiguous. CDR3 length equals 14 residues. Germline V gene lookup returns CDR1 LNHDA and CDR2 SQIVND (reference sequence). V was pared by 5 bases and J by 0 bases, with 8 bases between. The CDR3 DNA follows: TGTGCCAGTAGTTTACAGCTAGCCAAAAACATTCAGTACTTC. The encoded protein is CASSLQLAKNIQYF.

The chain joins TRBV7-9 to TRBJ2-7, with TRBD2 matching 10 bases. The CDR3 covers 15 residues. Trimming took 5 bases from V and 2 from J; bases not matched to a gene: 6. Germline CDR1 reads SEHNR; CDR2 reads FQNEAQ (reference sequence). The CDR3 protein is CASSGLADTAYEQYF. The CDR3 nucleotides read TGTGCCAGCAGCGGACTAGCGGATACGGCCTACGAGCAGTACTTC.

The chain uses TRBV30 and TRBJ2-7; D possibly corresponds to TRBD2 (5 bases). The CDR3 has 12 amino acids. The V end lost 2 bases, the J end lost 2 bases, and 7 bases lay between the germline ends. The germline CDR1 and CDR2 sequences are GTSNPN and SVGIG (reference sequence). The DNA of the CDR3 is TGTGCCTGGAGTAAGGGAGCCTACGAGCAGTACTTC. It specifies CAWSKGAYEQYF.

This chain uses TRBV7-3 with TRBJ2-1; D is unresolved. CDR1 SGHTA and CDR2 FQGTGA come from the germline V gene. Trimming took off 6 bases at V and 0 bases at J, with 6 bases between the two ends. The CDR3 totals 13 residues. Here the CDR3 DNA reads TGTGCCAGCAGTCCGAGCTCCTACAATGAGCAGTTCTTC. It encodes CASSPSSYNEQFF.

The chain employs TRBV4-2 and TRBJ1-1; D is undetermined. Trimming left V 0 bases short and J 0 bases short, with 8 bases between. The CDR3 has 15 amino acids. Per the germline V gene, CDR1 is LGHNA and CDR2 is YNFKEQ. Here the CDR3 DNA reads TGTGCCAGCAGCCAAGATAAGATAGTGAACACTGAAGCTTTCTTT. It yields the protein CASSQDKIVNTEAFF.

The J gene is TRBJ2-1, the V gene TRBV9; D might be TRBD2 (5 bases). V gave up 3 bases and J gave up 8 bases, with 18 bases separating them. In germline, CDR1 is SGDLS, CDR2 YYNGEE. This CDR3 spans 15 amino acids. The CDR3 sequence is CASSGELVMVDEQFF. CDR3 in DNA: TGTGCCAGCAGCGGAGAACTAGTTATGGTGGATGAGCAGTTCTTC.

The rearrangement links TRBV7-2 to TRBJ1-1; no firm D call. V was clipped by 0 bases and J by 9 bases, with 8 bases between them. The CDR3 runs to 12 residues. Germline V gene sequence: CDR1 SGHTA, CDR2 FQGNSA. CDR3 coding DNA: TGTGCCAGCAGCTTAGCGCTATTGAAAGCTTTCTTT. Protein: CASSLALLKAFF.

In its sample, this clone was seen a few times. The chain employs TRBV7-2 and TRBJ1-5; weak D call: TRBD1 (5 bases). Germline loops: CDR1 SGHTA, CDR2 FQGNSA. Between the trimmed V and J ends, which lost 2 bases and 2 bases, there was a span of 10 bases. This CDR3 has 15 amino acids. CDR3 bases: TGTGCCAGCAGCTTAAGGCAGGGCGGCAATCAGCCCCAGCATTTT. The encoded protein is CASSLRQGGNQPQHF.

The chain has TRBV11-2 and TRBJ2-7; D is perhaps TRBD2 (6 bases). V was clipped by 0 bases and J by 3 bases, with 9 bases between them. Germline lookup yields CDR1 SGHAT and CDR2 FQNNGV. This CDR3 has 14 amino acids. Here the CDR3 reads CASSLDLGGYEQYF. The CDR3 DNA is TGTGCCAGCAGCTTAGATCTGGGGGGCTACGAGCAGTACTTC.

This clone has more than one count but fewer than ten. The CDR3 DNA reads as TGTGCCAGCAGAAAAGGACAGGTCGCTTACGAGCAGTACTTC. Amino acids: CASRKGQVAYEQYF. The chain carries TRBV6-1 and TRBJ2-7; 7 bases agree with TRBD1. The trim removed 6 bases at V and 4 bases at J, leaving 9 bases unmatched. The CDR3 runs to 14 residues. Per the germline V gene, CDR1 is MNHNS and CDR2 is SASEGT.

The chain carries TRBV7-6 and TRBJ2-4, with D perhaps matching TRBD2 (7 bases). This CDR3 contains 18 residues. Germline V gives CDR1 SGHVS, CDR2 FNYEAQ. Deletions cut 1 base from V and 2 bases from J, with 18 bases between. The CDR3: CASSLGGGASFPKNIQYF. DNA of the CDR3: TGTGCCAGCAGCTTAGGAGGGGGGGCATCCTTTCCCAAAAACATTCAGTACTTC.

The CDR3 region has the DNA TGTGCCAGCAGAGGACAGGAAGGCTACACCTTC. Protein product: CASRGQEGYTF. This chain connects TRBV6-1 to TRBJ1-2, with 7 bases fitting TRBD1. CDR1 is MNHNS and CDR2 is SASEGT in the germline V gene. CDR3 length: 11 residues. V lost 6 bases, J lost 8 bases, and 3 bases stayed unmatched.

The chain employs TRBV6-1 and TRBJ2-3; TRBD2 agrees at 7 bases. J was trimmed by 3 bases and V by 11 bases; bases with no gene match: 8. CDR3 length equals 13 residues. Per germline, CDR1 MNHNS and CDR2 SASEGT. CDR3 sequence: CAGQREWTDTQYF. The CDR3 bases are TGTGCCGGCCAGCGGGAATGGACAGATACGCAGTATTTT.

Here the CDR3 DNA reads TGTGCCAGCTCTCCTCTAAGTCGCCCCGGGAGCAATGAAAAACTGTTTTTT. It codes for CASSPLSRPGSNEKLFF. The chain links TRBV18 to TRBJ1-4; D is ambiguous. The CDR3 contains 17 residues. The germline CDR1 and CDR2 sequences are KGHSH and LQKENI. Trimming pared 6 bases from V and 5 bases from J, leaving 22 bases between.

Written as DNA, the CDR3 is TGCGCCAGCAGTTCTAGCGGACGCACAGATACGCAGTATTTT. Protein sequence: CASSSSGRTDTQYF. The rearrangement joins TRBV5-1 to TRBJ2-3, with 7 positions matching TRBD2. Germline lookup yields CDR1 SGHRS and CDR2 YFSETQ. V lost 5 bases and J lost 1; bases outside the gene matches: 4. This CDR3 contains 14 residues.

The table lists this clone with a few counts. The chain employs TRBV6-5 and TRBJ1-1; TRBD1 is a possible D gene (5 bases). Trimming took 0 bases from V and 5 from J, leaving 16 bases between them. Looked up from germline, CDR1 is MNHEY and CDR2 is SVGAGI. The CDR3 loop spans 16 amino acids. For the CDR3, the DNA is TGTGCCAGCAGTTACTCTCTTTGGGGCCGCCGGACTGAAGCTTTCTTT. It translates to CASSYSLWGRRTEAFF.

The chain joins TRBV7-2 to TRBJ1-1; D call uncertain. CDR1 is SGHTA and CDR2 is FQGNSA in the germline V gene. The V and J ends lost 1 base and 2 bases respectively, with 8 bases between them. CDR3 size: 14 residues. The CDR3 region has the DNA TGTGCCAGCAGCTTAGAACTACTCAACACTGAAGCTTTCTTT. As protein: CASSLELLNTEAFF.

The chain joins TRBV11-3 to TRBJ2-3; D remains unclear. Germline V lookup: CDR1 SGHNT, CDR2 YENEEA. V lost 0 bases to trimming and J lost 5 bases, with 6 bases between them. This CDR3 is built from 13 residues. Here the CDR3 reads CASSLDQKDTQYF. As DNA, the CDR3 is TGTGCCAGCAGCTTAGATCAGAAAGATACGCAGTATTTT.

The J gene is TRBJ1-2, the V gene TRBV28, with 7 nucleotides matching TRBD1. CDR1 MDHEN and CDR2 SYDVKM come from the germline V gene. V was pared by 3 bases and J by 2 bases, with 3 bases of the junction left unmatched. The CDR3 has 14 residues. CDR3 in amino acids: CASSFLDRNYGYTF. CDR3 nucleotide sequence: TGTGCCAGCAGTTTTCTGGACAGGAACTATGGCTACACCTTC.

The V and J genes are TRBV6-4 and TRBJ2-5; weak D call: TRBD2 (5 bases). Germline V gene lookup returns CDR1 MRHNA and CDR2 SNTAGT. The CDR3 spans 13 residues. V shed 3 bases and J shed 5 bases, with 10 bases lying between them. The CDR3 region has the DNA TGTGCCAGCAGTGAGGCTAGAGGGGAGACCCAGTACTTC. It specifies CASSEARGETQYF.

This clone was detected only once. This rearrangement joins TRBV5-1 to TRBJ2-2; 8 bases are shared with TRBD1. Per germline, CDR1 SGHRS and CDR2 YFSETQ. The CDR3 contains 15 residues. Unmatched junction bases numbered 7, after V lost 2 bases and J lost 7 bases. The CDR3 DNA is TGCGCCAGCAGCTTATCACAGGGGGGCGACGGGGAGCTGTTTTTT. Translated: CASSLSQGGDGELFF.

This chain uses TRBV9 with TRBJ2-7, with TRBD2 matching over 13 bases. V shed 3 bases and J 1 base; nucleotides not matched to a gene: 7. This CDR3 is built from 17 residues. From germline, CDR1 is SGDLS and CDR2 YYNGEE. In nucleotides, the CDR3 is TGTGCCAGCAGCGAAACCCCGGGACTAGCGGGATCCTACGAGCAGTACTTC. Amino acids: CASSETPGLAGSYEQYF.

The rearrangement links TRBV7-9 to TRBJ1-6; 10 nucleotides match TRBD1. The CDR3 sequence is 14 residues long. The germline CDR1 and CDR2 sequences are SEHNR and FQNEAQ (reference sequence). V was clipped by 4 bases and J by 9 bases; unmatched bases: 3. CDR3 amino acids: CASSSGQGGSPLHF. The CDR3 DNA follows: TGTGCCAGCAGCTCCGGACAGGGGGGTTCACCCCTCCACTTT.

The chain recombines TRBV9 with TRBJ2-7; 11 bases fit TRBD2. The CDR3 runs to 17 residues. Trimming cost V 4 bases and J 6 bases; bases outside gene matches: 15. Germline V lookup: CDR1 SGDLS, CDR2 YYNGEE. The CDR3 loop reads CASSPRGERLAGGEQYF. Written as DNA, the CDR3 is TGTGCCAGCAGCCCCCGGGGGGAACGGCTAGCGGGGGGCGAGCAGTACTTC. Based on the CDR3 plus reference TRBV9 and TRBJ2-7, the full variable domain is DSGVTQTPKHLITATGQRVTLRCSPRSGDLSVYWYQQSLDQGLQFLIQYYNGEERAKGNILERFSAQQFPDLHSELNLSSLELGDSALYFCASSPRGERLAGGEQYFGPGTRLTVT.